This T cell receptor (beta chain) was sequenced during a study of blood T cell repertoires in COVID-19. Study background: The United States, Italy and Spain were the sources of the acute and convalescent COVID-19 samples. Sources were T cells, B-cell-depleted T cells, or PBMCs; the material itself was cDNA or gDNA.

This clone was seen more than once but under ten times. Methods used by the authors: By means of reference gene primer amplification, nucleated cell counts were estimated. Data came from immunoSEQ multiplex PCR; TCRdb stores just in-frame clones and leaves some out. The D gene and trimming were derived from the DNA, and the V and J assignments and clone size from that table. The table has about 140,000 clones, approximately 79% seen once. Cohort 3 recovered donors had two negative PCRs, clearance, or symptom resolution. The CDR3 has 13 residues. CDR1 is SEHNR and CDR2 is FQNEAQ in the germline V gene (reference sequence). V was pared by 5 bases and J by 7 bases, with 14 bases between.

Source material: PBMCs or T cells enriched from blood (not recorded which). The genes are TRBV7-9 and TRBJ1-2; D is possibly TRBD1 (5 bases). The clonotype comes from a woman aged 50 to 65 who had recovered from COVID-19. CDR3 in DNA: TGTGCCAGCAGCACCAGGGTTAGGGGTGGCTACACCTTC. Amino acid sequence: CASSTRVRGGYTF.